This section outlines one TCR beta chain sequence together with its context. Its antigen remains unknown. The data were produced by immunoSEQ multiplex PCR, yet TCRdb's version contains in-frame clones alone and is incomplete. The profile shows some 110,000 clones, about 90% of them singletons. These data belong to a study of graft-versus-host responses after intestinal transplantation. Overall study: Isolated intestinal, liver-intestinal, or multivisceral transplants had been given to the recipients. The study gave all recipients anti-thymocyte globulin induction, then tacrolimus and steroids for two to three years. Study-level findings and limits: GvH clones detected in recipient marrow included some appearing first in ileum or blood. The highest levels of circulating GvH clones went along with early declines in HvG clones after transplant.

In germline, CDR1 is SGHVS, CDR2 FNYEAQ. The V segment lost 1 base and the J segment 6 bases; nucleotides outside the gene matches: 5. The CDR3 totals 16 residues. The TCR originated in a human donor who received an intestinal transplant. Sample: unstimulated CD4+ T cells sorted from spleen or lymph node cells, taken before intestinal transplant. This sequence joins TRBV7-6 and TRBJ2-1; 11 bases match TRBD2. This CDR3 reads CASSLGGLAEPNEQFF. CDR3 in DNA: TGTGCCAGCAGCTTAGGGGGACTAGCGGAGCCCAATGAGCAGTTCTTC.